These 3 T cell receptor beta chains came from one sample sequenced in a study of OX40 agonist ivuxolimab in advanced cancers. Assay: immunoSEQ multiplex PCR; the TCRdb copy retains only in-frame clones and omits some. This table has some 77,000 clones, around 90% appearing once. The sequencing used CD4+ or CD8+ T cells sorted from blood, collected in a trial of the OX40 agonist ivuxolimab. These receptors all stem from an adult with an advanced solid tumor such as melanoma, head and neck, liver or kidney cancer.

The chain recombines TRBV5-1 with TRBJ2-2; 12 positions match TRBD1. V shed 2 bases and J 2 bases; nucleotides not matched to a gene: 4. The V gene's germline CDR1 is SGHRS and CDR2 YFSETQ. CDR3 length equals 17 residues. CDR3 nucleotides: TGCGCCAGCAGCTTTTCGGGACAGGGGGCTAACACCGGGGAGCTGTTTTTT. Its translation is CASSFSGQGANTGELFF.

This CDR3 is CASSLVAGNTEAFF. The CDR3 coding sequence is TGCGCCAGCAGCTTGGTAGCGGGCAACACTGAAGCTTTCTTT. This chain uses TRBV5-1 with TRBJ1-1, with unresolved D. Trimming pared 0 bases from V and 2 bases from J, leaving 8 bases between. Germline values: CDR1 SGHRS, CDR2 YFSETQ. This CDR3 has 14 residues.

This chain joins TRBV4-2 and TRBJ2-7; D may be TRBD2 (5 bases). This CDR3 region has 13 residues. CDR1 is LGHNA, CDR2 YNFKEQ, per germline. V was shortened by 1 base and J by 1 base, with 5 bases between the two germline ends. The CDR3 loop is CASSQAGSYEQYF. The CDR3 nucleotides read TGTGCCAGCAGCCAAGCGGGGTCCTACGAGCAGTACTTC.